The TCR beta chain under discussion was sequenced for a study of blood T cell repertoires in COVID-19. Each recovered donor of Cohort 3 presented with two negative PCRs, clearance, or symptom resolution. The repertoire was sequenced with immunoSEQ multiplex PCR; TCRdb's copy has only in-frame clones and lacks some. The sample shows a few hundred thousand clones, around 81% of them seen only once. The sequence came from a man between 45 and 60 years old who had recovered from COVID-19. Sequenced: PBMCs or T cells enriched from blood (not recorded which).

The CDR3 region is CASSLSTGVGGTEAFF. The CDR3 DNA is TGTGCCAGCAGTTTATCGACAGGGGTGGGGGGCACTGAAGCTTTCTTT. The chain uses TRBV27 and TRBJ1-1, with 8 bases identical to TRBD1. V shed 0 bases and J 4 bases; nucleotides not matched to a gene: 7. Germline CDR1 reads MNHEY; CDR2 reads SMNVEV (reference sequence). The CDR3 covers 16 residues.